This T cell receptor (beta chain) was profiled in a study of OX40 agonist ivuxolimab in advanced cancers. At the level of the study: The study gave patients intravenous ivuxolimab at 0.01 to 10 mg/kg every 2 weeks.

Clones were read by immunoSEQ multiplex PCR, and TCRdb kept only the in-frame ones, dropping some. The repertoire has about 69,000 clones, roughly 87% of them found once; the top ten carry approximately 2.6%. To note about this clone: As yet, its antigen is unknown.

Per the germline V gene, CDR1 is LNHNV and CDR2 is YYDKDF (reference sequence). The CDR3 is made up of 13 amino acids. The V end lost 1 base, the J end lost 2 bases, and 5 bases lay between the germline ends. General study results and limits: Some of the lowest clonal expansion was seen in partial responders at 0.1-3.0 mg/kg. Clones of CD4+ and CD8+ blood T cells grew by week 6 at doses of 0.1 to 3.0 mg/kg. Expanded clones tended on average to be more numerous among CD8+ T cells than CD4+.

This sequence joins TRBV15 and TRBJ2-5; D is unclear. This receptor was identified in an adult with an advanced solid tumor such as melanoma, head and neck, liver or kidney cancer. The material was CD4+ or CD8+ T cells sorted from blood, obtained in a trial of the OX40 agonist ivuxolimab. The CDR3 nucleotides read TGTGCCACCAGCAGAGCCAGGCAAGAGACCCAGTACTTC. Residues: CATSRARQETQYF.